The 19 T cell receptor beta chains in this list originate from one sample, sequenced in a study of shared clonotypes between healthy human individuals. Sequenced by immunoSEQ multiplex PCR; TCRdb stores in-frame clones only, minus some. The sample records roughly 1 million clones, roughly 80% being singletons. The specimen sequenced was memory CD4+ T cells sorted from blood. Subset of the sample: CD45RA-negative fraction. The source is a man aged 18 to 29 in good health.

V and J are TRBV28 and TRBJ2-7; the D gene is possibly TRBD2 (5 bases). The CDR3 has 15 amino acids. The V gene lost 5 bases and the J gene lost 3 bases, with 17 bases spanning the gap. Germline CDR1 reads MDHEN; CDR2 reads SYDVKM. The CDR3 reads CASSPHGVAGYEQYF. The CDR3 DNA is TGTGCCAGCAGTCCCCATGGGGTGGCGGGCTACGAGCAGTACTTC.

This clone appeared once. This chain links TRBV30 with TRBJ2-3, with 11 bases aligning to TRBD2. V trimming: 3 bases; J trimming: 0 bases; junction bases outside the gene matches: 5. The CDR3 sequence is 16 residues long. Germline V gene data show CDR1 as GTSNPN and CDR2 as SVGIG (reference sequence). The CDR3 sequence: CAWSHVAGGSTDTQYF. The CDR3 DNA reads TGTGCCTGGAGCCACGTAGCGGGGGGGAGCACAGATACGCAGTATTTT.

The V gene is TRBV2, the J gene TRBJ2-1, with TRBD2 matching 10 bases. V shed 0 bases, J shed 6 bases, and the junction held 5 bases outside the gene matches. The V gene's germline CDR1 is SNHLY and CDR2 FYNNEI. This CDR3 contains 16 residues. The CDR3 coding sequence is TGTGCCAGCAGTGAAGCAGCACTAGCGGGATTCAATGAGCAGTTCTTC. Protein: CASSEAALAGFNEQFF.

The chain uses TRBV19 and TRBJ2-1; D not certain. Deletions cut 0 bases from V and 9 bases from J, with 12 bases between. CDR3 length: 14 residues. Germline lookup yields CDR1 LNHDA and CDR2 SQIVND (reference sequence). The CDR3 nucleotides read TGTGCCAGTAGTATAGATCGAAGTCTGGGTGAGCAGTTCTTC. Protein sequence: CASSIDRSLGEQFF.

The chain joins TRBV30 to TRBJ1-6; D ambiguous. CDR3 length: 14 amino acids. The germline gives CDR1 GTSNPN, CDR2 SVGIG (reference sequence). V lost 1 base and J 11 bases, leaving 15 bases between the germline ends. This CDR3 reads CAWSGDPQSPPLHF. CDR3 in DNA: TGTGCCTGGAGTGGCGACCCTCAGTCACCACCCCTCCACTTT.

A note on this clone: This specimen includes other DNA sequences encoding the same CDR3. The rearrangement uses TRBV15 and TRBJ1-5, with D unresolved. Trimming removed 7 bases from V and 0 bases from J, with 7 bases in between. Germline CDR1 and CDR2: LNHNV and YYDKDF (reference sequence). CDR3 size: 13 residues. As DNA, the CDR3 is TGTGCCACCACGACGGGTAGCAATCAGCCCCAGCATTTT. Its protein is CATTTGSNQPQHF. Full variable domain (outside the CDR3, taken from reference TRBV15 and TRBJ1-5): DAMVIQNPRYQVTQFGKPVTLSCSQTLNHNVMYWYQQKSSQAPKLLFHYYDKDFNNEADTPDNFQSRRPNTSFCFLDIRSPGLGDTAMYLCATTTGSNQPQHFGDGTRLSIL.

This clone was seen more than once but under ten times. The chain couples TRBV7-9 to TRBJ2-5, with TRBD1 identical over 9 bases. This CDR3 has 15 residues. The trim removed 6 bases at V and 2 bases at J, leaving 7 bases unmatched. The germline gives CDR1 SEHNR, CDR2 FQNEAQ (reference sequence). The CDR3 here is CASRETGGGQETQYF. The CDR3 nucleotides read TGTGCCAGCAGGGAGACAGGGGGAGGGCAAGAGACCCAGTACTTC.

The CDR3 DNA sequence: TGTGCCAGCTCACCGGGGCCGGGGACTGAAGCTTTCTTT. This encodes CASSPGPGTEAFF. V usage is TRBV18 and J usage is TRBJ1-1; TRBD1 is a possible D gene (5 bases). This CDR3 region has 13 residues. Germline CDR1 reads KGHSH; CDR2 reads LQKENI. The V and J ends lost 3 bases and 5 bases respectively, with 10 bases between them.

The J gene is TRBJ2-3, the V gene TRBV7-8; TRBD1 agrees at 8 bases. V trimming: 3 bases; J trimming: 1 base; junction bases outside the gene matches: 3. Germline lookup yields CDR1 SGHVS and CDR2 FQNEAQ. CDR3 length: 15 residues. The CDR3 DNA is TGTGCCAGCAGCTTCGGGACAGGACGCACAGATACGCAGTATTTT. Translation gives CASSFGTGRTDTQYF.

The J gene is TRBJ2-7, the V gene TRBV7-2; 12 bases line up with TRBD2. The CDR3 length is 15 residues. With 2 bases clipped from V and 4 bases from J, the junction kept 3 bases outside the gene matches. In germline, CDR1 is SGHTA, CDR2 FQGNSA. In DNA form, the CDR3 reads TGTGCCAGCAGCTTATCGGGGACTAGCGGGTACGAGCAGTACTTC. Translating gives CASSLSGTSGYEQYF.

V is TRBV19 and J is TRBJ1-2, with TRBD1 matching 8 bases. V shed 6 bases, J shed 2 bases, and the junction held 8 bases outside the gene matches. The germline V gene encodes CDR1 LNHDA and CDR2 SQIVND (reference sequence). The CDR3 runs 15 residues. In nucleotides, the CDR3 is TGTGCCAGTAGGAGGTTGGACAGGGACAACTATGGCTACACCTTC. Translating gives CASRRLDRDNYGYTF.

This clone was recorded a few times. The chain uses TRBV18 and TRBJ1-3; tentative D call: TRBD1 (6 bases). Per the germline V gene, CDR1 is KGHSH and CDR2 is LQKENI. This CDR3 contains 15 residues. The V end was cut by 2 bases, the J end by 2 bases, with 10 bases between. For the CDR3, the DNA is TGTGCCAGCTCACCAGGACAGTCTACTGGAAACACCATATATTTT. Its translation: CASSPGQSTGNTIYF.

The V and J genes are TRBV6-6 and TRBJ1-2; 8 nucleotides line up with TRBD1. Looked up from germline, CDR1 is MNHNY and CDR2 is SVGAGI (reference sequence). V lost 0 bases to trimming and J lost 4 bases; unmatched junction nucleotides: 4. The CDR3 is 15 residues long. CDR3 sequence: CASSYSGTGAYGYTF. CDR3 sequence (DNA): TGTGCCAGCAGTTACTCCGGGACAGGTGCCTATGGCTACACCTTC.

The rearrangement uses TRBV2 and TRBJ2-1; possibly TRBD1 for D (6 bases). V was shortened by 4 bases and J by 6 bases, with 13 bases between the two germline ends. The CDR3 sequence is 14 residues long. CDR1 is SNHLY and CDR2 is FYNNEI in the germline V gene. Here the CDR3 reads CASSGVRGINEQFF. The CDR3 region has the DNA TGTGCCAGCAGTGGGGTCAGGGGAATCAATGAGCAGTTCTTC.

This chain connects TRBV6-1 to TRBJ2-7; D unclear. The germline gives CDR1 MNHNS, CDR2 SASEGT. Trimming left V 4 bases short and J 5 bases short, with 15 bases between. CDR3 length equals 14 residues. The CDR3 is CASSAGPTLHEQYF. The CDR3 bases are TGTGCCAGCAGTGCTGGCCCCACCCTCCACGAGCAGTACTTC.

This chain joins TRBV18 and TRBJ2-7, with D unresolved. The CDR3 is 14 residues long. Deletions cut 0 bases from V and 2 bases from J, with 8 bases between. Germline V gene lookup returns CDR1 KGHSH and CDR2 LQKENI. Written as DNA, the CDR3 is TGTGCCAGCTCACCACCGAACAGTCCCTACGAGCAGTACTTC. Residues: CASSPPNSPYEQYF. The variable domain in full, with the rest retrieved from reference TRBV18 and TRBJ2-7, is NAGVMQNPRHLVRRRGQEARLRCSPMKGHSHVYWYRQLPEEGLKFMVYLQKENIIDESGMPKERFSAEFPKEGPSILRIQQVVRGDSAAYFCASSPPNSPYEQYFGPGTRLTVT.

CDR3 DNA: TGTGCCAGCAGAAGGGGACAGGCGGGCACCGGGGAGCTGTTTTTT. Amino acids: CASRRGQAGTGELFF. The V gene is TRBV28, the J gene TRBJ2-2; 8 bases are shared with TRBD1. The germline V gene encodes CDR1 MDHEN and CDR2 SYDVKM. V shed 6 bases, J shed 4 bases, and the junction held 7 bases outside the gene matches. CDR3 length: 15 amino acids.

V gene TRBV10-3 combines with J gene TRBJ2-7; a possible D gene is TRBD2 (5 bases). The CDR3 runs to 14 residues. V lost 0 bases, J lost 3 bases, and 9 bases lay in between. CDR1 and CDR2 (germline): ENHRY, SYGVKD. CDR3 sequence: CAISESGGLYEQYF. The CDR3 coding sequence is TGTGCCATCAGTGAGTCAGGCGGGCTCTACGAGCAGTACTTC.

The gene calls are TRBV18 and TRBJ2-1, with D possibly matching TRBD2 (6 bases). V shed 4 bases and J shed 0 bases, with 16 bases lying between them. Germline loops: CDR1 KGHSH, CDR2 LQKENI. The CDR3 length is 17 residues. The CDR3 DNA reads as TGTGCCAGCTCACGTGAAAGCGGGTGGAGCTCCTACAATGAGCAGTTCTTC. Translating gives CASSRESGWSSYNEQFF. Combining the CDR3 with reference TRBV18 and TRBJ2-1 gives the whole variable domain NAGVMQNPRHLVRRRGQEARLRCSPMKGHSHVYWYRQLPEEGLKFMVYLQKENIIDESGMPKERFSAEFPKEGPSILRIQQVVRGDSAAYFCASSRESGWSSYNEQFFGPGTRLTVL.